The sequence of this T cell receptor (beta chain) was determined in a study of blood T cell repertoires in COVID-19. About the study: Samples representing acute and convalescent COVID-19 were sourced from the United States, Italy and Spain. PBMCs, B-cell-depleted T cells, or T cells were the source of the cDNA or gDNA that made up the material.

Profiled with immunoSEQ multiplex PCR; TCRdb holds only in-frame clones, not every one. The data hold 130,000 or so clones, with 80% to 85% observed a single time. Germline assignment: CDR1 GTSNPN and CDR2 SVGIG (reference sequence). The trim removed 1 base at V and 5 bases at J, leaving 9 bases unmatched. This CDR3 is 15 amino acids long. Sequences were obtained from peripheral blood. The receptor's source is a man aged 55 to 70 with acute or convalescent COVID-19. The chain carries TRBV30 and TRBJ2-3; 7 positions agree with TRBD2. CDR3 nucleotides: TGTGCCTGGAGTGGTGGCGGGGGTGGCAGAGATACGCAGTATTTT. The encoded protein is CAWSGGGGGRDTQYF.